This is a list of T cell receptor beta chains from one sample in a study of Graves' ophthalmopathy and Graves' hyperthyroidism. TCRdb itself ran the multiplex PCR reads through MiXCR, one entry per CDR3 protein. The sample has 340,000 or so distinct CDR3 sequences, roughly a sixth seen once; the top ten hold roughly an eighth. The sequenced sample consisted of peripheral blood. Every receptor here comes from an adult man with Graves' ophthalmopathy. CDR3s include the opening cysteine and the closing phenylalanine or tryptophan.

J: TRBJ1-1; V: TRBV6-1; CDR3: CASSEALAEGRSFF
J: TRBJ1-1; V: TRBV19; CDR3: CASKHGPEAFF
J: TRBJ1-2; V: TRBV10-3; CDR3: CAIRPDLGTGDLGYTF
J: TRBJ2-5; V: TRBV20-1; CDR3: CSPGRGYQETQYF
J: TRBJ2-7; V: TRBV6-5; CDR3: CASKTRDGTYEQYF
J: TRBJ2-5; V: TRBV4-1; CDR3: CASSQERAGQETQYF
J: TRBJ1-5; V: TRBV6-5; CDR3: CASSYKTAPHF
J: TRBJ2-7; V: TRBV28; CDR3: CASTPQPAAYEQYF
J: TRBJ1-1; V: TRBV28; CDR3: CASSLRGLLNTEAFF
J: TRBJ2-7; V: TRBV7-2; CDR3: CASSYRTGYSYEQYF
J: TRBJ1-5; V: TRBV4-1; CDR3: CASGPSYPGPKPQHF
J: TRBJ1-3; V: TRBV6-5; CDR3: CASTAGSGNTIYF
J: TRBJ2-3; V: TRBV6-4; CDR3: CASSDGGEAGTNTQYF
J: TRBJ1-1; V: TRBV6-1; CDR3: CASSPEWINTEAFF
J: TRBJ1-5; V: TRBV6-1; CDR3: CASSQDTVGNQPQLF
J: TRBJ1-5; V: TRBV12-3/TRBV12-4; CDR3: CASSFRPALNQPQHF
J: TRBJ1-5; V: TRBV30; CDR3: CAWSADSNQPQHF
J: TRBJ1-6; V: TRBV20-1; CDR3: CSAAADGDNSPLHF
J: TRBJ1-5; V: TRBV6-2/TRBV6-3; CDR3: CASSYSLAGFNQPQHF
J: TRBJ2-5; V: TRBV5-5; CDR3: CASSQGLAGEETQYF